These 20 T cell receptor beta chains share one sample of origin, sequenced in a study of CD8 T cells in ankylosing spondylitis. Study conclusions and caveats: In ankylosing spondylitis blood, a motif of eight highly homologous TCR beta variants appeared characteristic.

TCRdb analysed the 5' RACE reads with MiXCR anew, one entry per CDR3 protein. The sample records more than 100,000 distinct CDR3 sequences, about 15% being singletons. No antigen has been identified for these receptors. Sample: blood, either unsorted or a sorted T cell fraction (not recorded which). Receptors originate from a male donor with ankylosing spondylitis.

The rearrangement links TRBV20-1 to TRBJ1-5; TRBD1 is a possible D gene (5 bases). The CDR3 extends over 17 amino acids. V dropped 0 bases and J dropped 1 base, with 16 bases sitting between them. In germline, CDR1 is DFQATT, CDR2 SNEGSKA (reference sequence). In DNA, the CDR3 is TGCAGTGCTAGAGATTCTGGGAGGCAGGGAAGCAATCAGCCCCAGCATTTT. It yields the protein CSARDSGRQGSNQPQHF.

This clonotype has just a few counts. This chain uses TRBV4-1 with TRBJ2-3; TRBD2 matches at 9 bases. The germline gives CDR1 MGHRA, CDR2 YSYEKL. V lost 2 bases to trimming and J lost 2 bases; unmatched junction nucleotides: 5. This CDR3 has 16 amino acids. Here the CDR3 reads CASSQRTSDSTDTQYF. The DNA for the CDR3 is TGCGCCAGCAGCCAACGGACTAGCGATTCCACAGATACGCAGTATTTT.

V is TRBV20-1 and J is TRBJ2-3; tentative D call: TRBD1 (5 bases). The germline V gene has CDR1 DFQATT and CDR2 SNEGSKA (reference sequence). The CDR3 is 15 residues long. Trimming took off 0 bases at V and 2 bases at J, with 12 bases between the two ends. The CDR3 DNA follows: TGCAGTGCTAGAGATGTCGACAGCCCCACAGATACGCAGTATTTT. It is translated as CSARDVDSPTDTQYF.

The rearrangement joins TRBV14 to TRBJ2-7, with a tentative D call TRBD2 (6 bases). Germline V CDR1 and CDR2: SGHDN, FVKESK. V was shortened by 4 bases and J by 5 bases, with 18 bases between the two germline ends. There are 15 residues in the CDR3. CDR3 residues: CASSLRDLAWHEQYF. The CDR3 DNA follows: TGTGCCAGCAGCCTCCGGGACCTAGCGTGGCACGAGCAGTACTTC.

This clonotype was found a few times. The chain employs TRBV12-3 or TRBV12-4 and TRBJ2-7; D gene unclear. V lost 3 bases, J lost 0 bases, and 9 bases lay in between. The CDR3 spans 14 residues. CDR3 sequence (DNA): TGTGCCAGCAGTTTTTGGGCCAGCTCCTACGAGCAGTACTTC. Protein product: CASSFWASSYEQYF.

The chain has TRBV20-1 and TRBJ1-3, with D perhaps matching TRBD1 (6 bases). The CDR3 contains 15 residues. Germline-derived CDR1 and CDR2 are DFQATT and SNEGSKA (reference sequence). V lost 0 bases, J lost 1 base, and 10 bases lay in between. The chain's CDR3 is CSARDRGTSGNTIYF. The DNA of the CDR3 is TGCAGTGCTAGAGACCGCGGGACATCTGGAAACACCATATATTTT.

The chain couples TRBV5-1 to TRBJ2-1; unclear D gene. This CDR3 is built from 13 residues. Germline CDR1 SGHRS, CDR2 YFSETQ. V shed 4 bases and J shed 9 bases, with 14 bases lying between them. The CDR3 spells CASSHLTSIEQFF. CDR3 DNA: TGCGCCAGCAGCCACCTTACCAGTATTGAGCAGTTCTTC. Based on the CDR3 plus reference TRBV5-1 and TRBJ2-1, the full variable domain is KAGVTQTPRYLIKTRGQQVTLSCSPISGHRSVSWYQQTPGQGLQFLFEYFSETQRNKGNFPGRFSGRQFSNSRSEMNVSTLELGDSALYLCASSHLTSIEQFFGPGTRLTVL.

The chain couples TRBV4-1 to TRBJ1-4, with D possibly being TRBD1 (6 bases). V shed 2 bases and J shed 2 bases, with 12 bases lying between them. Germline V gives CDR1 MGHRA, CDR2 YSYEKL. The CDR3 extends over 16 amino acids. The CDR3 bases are TGCGCCAGCAGCCAACATCAGGGGATGACTAATGAAAAACTGTTTTTT. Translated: CASSQHQGMTNEKLFF.

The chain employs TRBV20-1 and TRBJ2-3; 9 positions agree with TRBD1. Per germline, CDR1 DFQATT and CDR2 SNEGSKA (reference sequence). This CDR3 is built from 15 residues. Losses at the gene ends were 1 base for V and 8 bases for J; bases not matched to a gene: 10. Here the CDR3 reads CSARAGQGYVGTQYF. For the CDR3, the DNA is TGCAGTGCTAGAGCGGGACAGGGATATGTTGGTACGCAGTATTTT.

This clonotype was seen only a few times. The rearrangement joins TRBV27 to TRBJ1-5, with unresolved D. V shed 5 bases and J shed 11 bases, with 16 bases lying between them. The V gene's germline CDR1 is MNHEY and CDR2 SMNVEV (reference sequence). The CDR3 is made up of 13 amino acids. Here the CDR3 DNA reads TGTGCCAGCAGTCCCAGTGCGGGCGTGGCCCAGCATTTT. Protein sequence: CASSPSAGVAQHF.

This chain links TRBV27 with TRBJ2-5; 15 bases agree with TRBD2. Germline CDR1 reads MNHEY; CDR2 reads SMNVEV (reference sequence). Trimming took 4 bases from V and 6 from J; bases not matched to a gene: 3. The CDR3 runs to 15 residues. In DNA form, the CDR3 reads TGTGCCAGCAGTTCCGGGACTAGCGGGAGGAAGACCCAGTACTTC. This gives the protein CASSSGTSGRKTQYF.

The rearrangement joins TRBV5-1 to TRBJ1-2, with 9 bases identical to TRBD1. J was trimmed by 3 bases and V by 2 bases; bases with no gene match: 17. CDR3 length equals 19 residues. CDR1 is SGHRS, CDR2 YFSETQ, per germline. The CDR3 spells CASSFEDLAQGASDYGYTF. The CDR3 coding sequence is TGCGCCAGCAGCTTCGAAGATTTGGCACAGGGGGCATCGGACTATGGCTACACCTTC.

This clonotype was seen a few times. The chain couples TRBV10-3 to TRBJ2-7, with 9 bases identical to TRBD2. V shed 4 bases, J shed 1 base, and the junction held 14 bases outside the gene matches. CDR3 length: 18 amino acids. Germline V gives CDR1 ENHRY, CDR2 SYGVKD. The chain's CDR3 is CAISAPIAGVVGSYEQYF. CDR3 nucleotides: TGTGCCATCAGTGCCCCGATAGCGGGAGTGGTGGGGTCCTACGAGCAGTACTTC.

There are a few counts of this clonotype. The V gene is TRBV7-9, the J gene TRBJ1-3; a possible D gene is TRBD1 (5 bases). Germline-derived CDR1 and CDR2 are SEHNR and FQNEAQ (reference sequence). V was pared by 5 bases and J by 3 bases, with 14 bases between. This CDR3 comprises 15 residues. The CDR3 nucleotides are TGTGCCAGCAGCCCCACGGTCAGGGTTGGAAACACCATATATTTT. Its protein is CASSPTVRVGNTIYF. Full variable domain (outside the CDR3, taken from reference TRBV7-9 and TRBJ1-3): DTGVSQNPRHKITKRGQNVTFRCDPISEHNRLYWYRQTLGQGPEFLTYFQNEAQLEKSRLLSDRFSAERPKGSFSTLEIQRTEQGDSAMYLCASSPTVRVGNTIYFGEGSWLTVV.

CDR3 nucleotides: TGCGCCAGCAGCCCAAGGACAGGGCCACGCCACAACGAGCAGTACTTC. Amino acid sequence: CASSPRTGPRHNEQYF. The chain couples TRBV5-1 to TRBJ2-7; 8 positions agree with TRBD1. V was clipped by 4 bases and J by 5 bases; unmatched bases: 14. This CDR3 comprises 16 residues. In germline, CDR1 is SGHRS, CDR2 YFSETQ.

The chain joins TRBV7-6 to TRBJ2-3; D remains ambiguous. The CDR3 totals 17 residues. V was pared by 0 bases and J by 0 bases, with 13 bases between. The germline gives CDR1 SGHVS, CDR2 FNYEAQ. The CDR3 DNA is TGTGCCAGCAGCTTAGCGTCCGGGTTTACTAGCACAGATACGCAGTATTTT. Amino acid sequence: CASSLASGFTSTDTQYF.

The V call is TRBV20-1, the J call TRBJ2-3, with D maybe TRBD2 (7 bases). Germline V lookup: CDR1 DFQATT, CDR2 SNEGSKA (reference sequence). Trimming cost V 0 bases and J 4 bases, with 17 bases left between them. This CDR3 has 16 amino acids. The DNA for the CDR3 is TGCAGTGCTAGAGATCAAATAGGGGGGGCCCCAGATACGCAGTATTTT. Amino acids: CSARDQIGGAPDTQYF.

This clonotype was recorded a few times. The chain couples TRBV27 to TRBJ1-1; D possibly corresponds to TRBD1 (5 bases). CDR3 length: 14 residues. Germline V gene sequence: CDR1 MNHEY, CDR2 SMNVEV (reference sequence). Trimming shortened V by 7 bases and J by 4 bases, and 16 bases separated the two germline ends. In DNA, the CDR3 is TGTGCCAGCACCCCGTCGGGGGTAACCACTGAAGCTTTCTTT. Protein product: CASTPSGVTTEAFF.

In nucleotides, the CDR3 is TGCGCCAGCAGCCAAGAAACCAGTTCGAACACCGGGGAGCTGTTTTTT. It encodes CASSQETSSNTGELFF. The V and J genes are TRBV4-1 and TRBJ2-2; D is unclear. CDR1 is MGHRA, CDR2 YSYEKL, per germline. This CDR3 has 16 amino acids. Trimming took 0 bases from V and 0 from J, leaving 8 bases between them.

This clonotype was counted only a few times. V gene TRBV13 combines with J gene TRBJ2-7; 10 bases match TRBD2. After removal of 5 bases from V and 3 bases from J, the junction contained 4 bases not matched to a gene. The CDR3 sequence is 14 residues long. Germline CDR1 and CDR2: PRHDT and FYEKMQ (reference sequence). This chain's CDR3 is CASSLGLARYEQYF. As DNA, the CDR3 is TGTGCCAGCAGCCTGGGACTAGCGCGCTACGAGCAGTACTTC.